This TCR beta chain was sequenced for a study of T-cell memory formation after mild COVID-19. For the study at large: Most TCR clusters belonged to a single donor. Findings and caveats of the study: Among clones contracting day 15 to 85, CD4/CD8 was balanced, whereas later expanders leaned CD4+. The finding that pre-infection memory included some responding clones suggested that cross-reactive memory joined.

This clonotype was observed a few times. Its antigen is not known. A junction end diverges from the germline sequence, so it may reflect a read error. Using its own MiXCR run on the 5' RACE reads, TCRdb lists one record per CDR3 protein. The table has 200,000 or so distinct CDR3 sequences, about 17% seen once. Per germline, CDR1 MNHNY and CDR2 SVGAGI (reference sequence). The CDR3 extends over 13 amino acids. This chain connects TRBV6-6 to TRBJ2-1; tentatively, D is TRBD2 (6 bases). Sequencing was done on a sample of PBMCs or a T cell subset sorted from them (not recorded which). The clonotype comes from an adult woman who had mild COVID-19 (a few samples of this study predate the infection). Cell type and time point are not known. This CDR3 reads CASSLGGEAQGIF. The CDR3 DNA sequence: TGTGCCAGCAGTTTGGGCGGGGAGGCTCAGGGTATCTTC.